One T cell receptor (beta chain) is described in this entry. The antigen remains undetermined. It was version v3.0 of the immunoSEQ assay that was run at survey level. The repertoire was sequenced with immunoSEQ multiplex PCR; TCRdb's copy has only in-frame clones and lacks some. The data show around 28,000 clones, roughly 86% seen once. Germline CDR1 reads LNHDA; CDR2 reads SQIVND (reference sequence). Trimming stripped 6 bases from V and 3 bases from J, with 18 bases between. This CDR3 region has 16 residues. Until DNA extraction, the samples held between about 0.9-10 million cryopreserved PBMC. This record comes from a study of long-term antiretroviral therapy in people with HIV. Study-wide results and limits: Someone took the blood between the mid-2000s and the late 2010s, maybe while older ART regimens were in use.

Sequencing used unsorted PBMCs, obtained 0.8 years after starting antiretroviral therapy. The chain carries TRBV19 and TRBJ1-5; perhaps TRBD1 as D (6 bases). This clonotype was sampled from a woman under 40 with HIV. The CDR3: CASRPNQGRYNQPQHF. DNA of the CDR3: TGTGCCAGTAGACCGAATCAGGGGCGATACAATCAGCCCCAGCATTTT.